Below are 17 T cell receptor beta chains sequenced from a single sample in a study of cytomegalovirus exposure and HLA in healthy donors. Primers included in the PCR were 60 Vbeta and 13 Jbeta primers. Clones were sequenced by immunoSEQ multiplex PCR, and TCRdb holds only the in-frame ones, with some missing. The sample has 170,000 or so clones; around 77% are singletons. The sample taken for sequencing was PBMCs. The receptors originated from a woman aged 30 to 39 in good health and CMV-seronegative.

This clone was observed a handful of times. The chain carries TRBV5-1 and TRBJ1-1; 7 positions agree with TRBD1. Germline loops: CDR1 SGHRS, CDR2 YFSETQ. The CDR3 is 14 amino acids. J gave up 7 bases and V 6 bases, and 12 bases lay outside the gene matches. CDR3 coding DNA: TGCGCCAGCACTGTTAGCCAGGGGGAAGGTGAAGCTTTCTTT. As protein: CASTVSQGEGEAFF.

This clone appeared once. The chain couples TRBV28 to TRBJ1-4; 8 bases agree with TRBD1. The CDR3 is 17 residues long. In germline, CDR1 is MDHEN, CDR2 SYDVKM. J was trimmed by 5 bases and V by 6 bases; bases with no gene match: 14. Here the CDR3 reads CASSGPPRTGRNEKLFF. In DNA, the CDR3 is TGTGCCAGCAGCGGCCCCCCCCGGACAGGGCGGAATGAAAAACTGTTTTTT.

V gene TRBV27 combines with J gene TRBJ2-1, with 7 bases identical to TRBD2. With 2 bases clipped from V and 4 bases from J, the junction kept 2 bases outside the gene matches. Germline V CDR1 and CDR2: MNHEY, SMNVEV (reference sequence). The CDR3 extends over 14 amino acids. CDR3 sequence (DNA): TGTGCCAGCAGTTTAGGGCGGGGGTACAATGAGCAGTTCTTC. Its protein is CASSLGRGYNEQFF.

The chain combines TRBV30 with TRBJ2-7; TRBD1 is a possible D gene (6 bases). Trimming left V 2 bases short and J 3 bases short, with 17 bases between. CDR1 GTSNPN and CDR2 SVGIG come from the germline V gene (reference sequence). CDR3 length: 15 residues. The CDR3 protein is CAWSTGTGSRYEQYF. CDR3 DNA sequence: TGTGCCTGGAGTACAGGAACAGGGAGCCGCTACGAGCAGTACTTC.

The chain's CDR3 is CASTLDRGHTDTQYF. The DNA of the CDR3 is TGTGCCAGCACCCTCGACAGGGGCCACACAGATACGCAGTATTTT. The J gene is TRBJ2-3, the V gene TRBV7-2; 8 positions match TRBD1. The CDR3 extends over 15 amino acids. Germline assignment: CDR1 SGHTA and CDR2 FQGNSA. The V gene end was trimmed by 7 bases and the J gene end by 2 bases; junction bases not matched to a gene: 8.

The V and J genes are TRBV2 and TRBJ1-5, with 10 bases matching TRBD1. In germline, CDR1 is SNHLY, CDR2 FYNNEI. CDR3 length: 15 residues. The ends lost 6 bases at V and 2 bases at J; junction bases unmatched: 4. This CDR3 reads CASSGDRGGNQPQHF. Written as DNA, the CDR3 is TGTGCCAGCAGCGGGGACAGGGGCGGCAATCAGCCCCAGCATTTT.

The chain uses TRBV18 and TRBJ2-7, with D possibly being TRBD1 (5 bases). V was shortened by 3 bases and J by 6 bases, with 9 bases between the two germline ends. The CDR3 has 12 amino acids. CDR1 is KGHSH, CDR2 LQKENI, per germline. CDR3 region: CASSPTGGEQYF. The CDR3 DNA reads as TGTGCCAGCTCACCTACAGGTGGCGAGCAGTACTTC.

The J gene is TRBJ1-6, the V gene TRBV19; 9 nucleotides match TRBD1. V lost 6 bases, J lost 9 bases, and 6 bases stayed unmatched. The germline V gene has CDR1 LNHDA and CDR2 SQIVND (reference sequence). The CDR3 is 14 amino acids. The chain's CDR3 is CASRSTGGSSPLHF. The CDR3 DNA follows: TGTGCCAGTAGGTCGACAGGGGGAAGTTCACCCCTCCACTTT.

The CDR3 nucleotides are TGTGCCAGCAGTTACCGCGGGGCCCTGGGCGCAGATACGCAGTATTTT. It encodes CASSYRGALGADTQYF. This sequence joins TRBV7-2 and TRBJ2-3, with D possibly being TRBD2 (6 bases). Trimming removed 6 bases at V and 4 bases at J, with 20 bases between. Germline CDR1 is SGHTA and CDR2 is FQGNSA. The CDR3 loop spans 16 amino acids. The full variable domain, with the rest looked up from reference TRBV7-2 and TRBJ2-3, is GAGVSQSPSNKVTEKGKDVELRCDPISGHTALYWYRQSLGQGLEFLIYFQGNSAPDKSGLPSDRFSAERTGGSVSTLTIQRTQQEDSAVYLCASSYRGALGADTQYFGPGTRLTVL.

This sequence joins TRBV6-1 and TRBJ2-7, with 8 nucleotides matching TRBD2. The V and J ends lost 1 base and 4 bases, in that order; junction bases with no gene match: 3. There are 14 residues in the CDR3. Germline values: CDR1 MNHNS, CDR2 SASEGT. The CDR3 DNA sequence: TGTGCCAGCAGTGAAGGAAGCGGGGGTTACGAGCAGTACTTC. This sequence encodes CASSEGSGGYEQYF.

This sequence joins TRBV19 and TRBJ1-1, with TRBD1 matching 7 bases. This CDR3 is built from 15 residues. Looked up from germline, CDR1 is LNHDA and CDR2 is SQIVND (reference sequence). The trim removed 5 bases at V and 5 bases at J, leaving 11 bases unmatched. The CDR3 DNA sequence: TGTGCCAGTAGTCCACACGGACAGGTTCGGACTGAAGCTTTCTTT. Its protein is CASSPHGQVRTEAFF.

The chain uses TRBV2 and TRBJ1-2; D might be TRBD1 (6 bases). Germline CDR1 is SNHLY and CDR2 is FYNNEI. The CDR3 runs 14 residues. V gave up 4 bases and J gave up 3 bases, with 12 bases separating them. CDR3 nucleotides: TGTGCCAGCAGTGTCGGGGGGCTGGACTATGGCTACACCTTC. Translation gives CASSVGGLDYGYTF. Supplemented by reference TRBV2 and TRBJ1-2, the full variable domain reads EPEVTQTPSHQVTQMGQEVILRCVPISNHLYFYWYRQILGQKVEFLVSFYNNEISEKSEIFDDQFSVERPDGSNFTLKIRSTKLEDSAMYFCASSVGGLDYGYTFGSGTRLTVV.

V is TRBV20-1 and J is TRBJ1-1; D unclear. Germline-derived CDR1 and CDR2 are DFQATT and SNEGSKA (reference sequence). V gave up 6 bases and J gave up 10 bases, with 15 bases separating them. The CDR3 has 11 amino acids. This CDR3 reads CSASILESAFF. The CDR3 DNA is TGCAGTGCATCAATCCTAGAGTCAGCTTTCTTT.

The V call is TRBV5-4, the J call TRBJ2-1; 8 positions match TRBD1. The V gene's germline CDR1 is SGHNT and CDR2 YYREEE (reference sequence). J gave up 7 bases and V 3 bases, and 3 bases lay outside the gene matches. CDR3 length equals 13 residues. The CDR3 nucleotides are TGTGCCAGCAGCTCGGGACAGGAAAATGAGCAGTTCTTC. Translating it yields CASSSGQENEQFF. Complete variable domain (other parts from reference TRBV5-4 and TRBJ2-1): ETGVTQSPTHLIKTRGQQVTLRCSSQSGHNTVSWYQQALGQGPQFIFQYYREEENGRGNFPPRFSGLQFPNYSSELNVNALELDDSALYLCASSSGQENEQFFGPGTRLTVL.

The chain couples TRBV6-1 to TRBJ2-7, with 8 positions matching TRBD1. Germline values: CDR1 MNHNS, CDR2 SASEGT. The CDR3 is made up of 16 amino acids. V trimming: 0 bases; J trimming: 3 bases; junction bases outside the gene matches: 7. CDR3 loop: CASSEADPGGGYEQYF. CDR3 nucleotide sequence: TGTGCCAGCAGTGAAGCGGATCCAGGGGGCGGCTACGAGCAGTACTTC.

This clone was observed a few times. The chain carries TRBV30 and TRBJ1-2, with a weak D call TRBD1 (5 bases). V lost 0 bases, J lost 7 bases, and 15 bases lay in between. The germline V gene has CDR1 GTSNPN and CDR2 SVGIG (reference sequence). The length of the CDR3 is 14 residues. The CDR3 sequence: CAWSVRGWVVGYTF. The CDR3 region has the DNA TGTGCCTGGAGTGTAAGGGGTTGGGTAGTTGGCTACACCTTC.

This chain links TRBV9 with TRBJ2-5; 9 bases fit TRBD2. V lost 3 bases to trimming and J lost 5 bases; unmatched junction nucleotides: 5. Germline V gene data show CDR1 as SGDLS and CDR2 as YYNGEE. This CDR3 region has 14 residues. CDR3 sequence reads: CASSERGVEETQYF. In DNA form, the CDR3 reads TGTGCCAGCAGCGAGCGGGGGGTTGAGGAGACCCAGTACTTC.